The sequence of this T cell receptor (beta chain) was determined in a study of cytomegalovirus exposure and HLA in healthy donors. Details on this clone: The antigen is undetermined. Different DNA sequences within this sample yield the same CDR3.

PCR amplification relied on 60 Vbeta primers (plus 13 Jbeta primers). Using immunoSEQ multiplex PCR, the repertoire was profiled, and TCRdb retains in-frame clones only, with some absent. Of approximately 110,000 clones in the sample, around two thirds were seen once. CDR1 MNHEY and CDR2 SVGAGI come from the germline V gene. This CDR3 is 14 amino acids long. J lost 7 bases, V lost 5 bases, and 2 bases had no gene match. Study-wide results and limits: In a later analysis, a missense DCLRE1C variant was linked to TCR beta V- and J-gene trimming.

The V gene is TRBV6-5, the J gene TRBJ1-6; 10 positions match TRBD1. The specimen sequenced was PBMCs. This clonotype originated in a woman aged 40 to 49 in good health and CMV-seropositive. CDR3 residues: CASSRDRGNSPLHF. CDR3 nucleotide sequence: TGTGCCAGCAGTCGGGACAGGGGAAATTCACCCCTCCACTTT.